Listed below are T cell receptor beta chains from one sample, sequenced in a study of identical twins. Using its own MiXCR run on the 5' RACE reads, TCRdb lists one record per CDR3 protein. The sample records under 900,000 distinct CDR3 sequences, approximately 18% being singletons. These records were also assigned to another study, of T cells expressing NK-cell markers.

Sample: PBMCs. The origin of the receptors is a woman in her late teens or twenties in good health. Both conserved end residues are part of each CDR3. A D gene is named only where the DNA matches it firmly. For some rows the clone size is stated as once, few or many, or as a class when expanded; others skip it.

abundance: many; j_gene: TRBJ1-5; v_gene: TRBV5-1; d_gene: NA; CDR3nt: TGCGCCAGCAGCTTGGAGGGAGGGTCGTACCCGAATCAGCCCCAGCATTTT; CDR3aa: CASSLEGGSYPNQPQHF
abundance: NA; j_gene: TRBJ2-3; v_gene: TRBV6-5; d_gene: NA; CDR3nt: TGTGCCAGCACCTCGGGGGCGGCTACGCAGTATTTT; CDR3aa: CASTSGAATQYF
abundance: NA; j_gene: TRBJ1-1; v_gene: TRBV7-6; d_gene: TRBD1; CDR3nt: TGTGCCAGCAGCATGTGGACAGGGCAGGACACTGAAGCTTTCTTT; CDR3aa: CASSMWTGQDTEAFF
abundance: NA; j_gene: TRBJ1-1; v_gene: TRBV20-1; d_gene: TRBD1; CDR3nt: TGCAGTGCTATAAGACAGGGGACGAACACTGAAGCTTTCTTT; CDR3aa: CSAIRQGTNTEAFF
abundance: NA; j_gene: TRBJ1-1; v_gene: TRBV27; d_gene: NA; CDR3nt: TGTGCCAGCACCGACAGGATCGGTGAAGCTTTCTTT; CDR3aa: CASTDRIGEAFF
abundance: many; j_gene: TRBJ1-6; v_gene: TRBV27; d_gene: NA; CDR3nt: TGTGCCAGCAGTTTAGGCCTCGGGAGTTCACCCCTCCACTTT; CDR3aa: CASSLGLGSSPLHF
abundance: few; j_gene: TRBJ2-3; v_gene: TRBV12-3/TRBV12-4; d_gene: NA; CDR3nt: TGTGCCAGCAGTCCGGGCTACCGAGCCGATACGCAGTATTTT; CDR3aa: CASSPGYRADTQYF
abundance: NA; j_gene: TRBJ2-1; v_gene: TRBV5-6; d_gene: TRBD2; CDR3nt: TGTGCCAGCAGCCTGCGGGTGATCGCGGGGGGGCACGAGTTCTTC; CDR3aa: CASSLRVIAGGHEFF
abundance: few; j_gene: TRBJ2-7; v_gene: TRBV27; d_gene: NA; CDR3nt: TGTGCCAGCAGAGTTAGGCCGGACGAGCAGTACTTC; CDR3aa: CASRVRPDEQYF
abundance: NA; j_gene: TRBJ1-2; v_gene: TRBV4-2; d_gene: TRBD1; CDR3nt: TGTGCCAGCAGCCGCGGACAGGGTGACGGCTATGGCTACACCTTC; CDR3aa: CASSRGQGDGYGYTF
abundance: NA; j_gene: TRBJ2-1; v_gene: TRBV6-2/TRBV6-3; d_gene: TRBD2; CDR3nt: TGTGCCAGCAGTGGCCCGGGAGGGGACAATGAGCAGTTCTTC; CDR3aa: CASSGPGGDNEQFF
abundance: NA; j_gene: TRBJ2-5; v_gene: TRBV2; d_gene: NA; CDR3nt: TGTGCCAGCAGTGAAACGGCCAGCGAAGAGACCCAGTACTTC; CDR3aa: CASSETASEETQYF
abundance: few; j_gene: TRBJ2-3; v_gene: TRBV5-1; d_gene: NA; CDR3nt: TGCGCCAGCGGTGTTAGGGGCACAGATACGCAGTATTTT; CDR3aa: CASGVRGTDTQYF
abundance: few; j_gene: TRBJ2-3; v_gene: TRBV12-3/TRBV12-4; d_gene: TRBD2; CDR3nt: TGTGCCAGCAGTCAGGGACTAGCGGGATCGAGAGATACGCAGTATTTT; CDR3aa: CASSQGLAGSRDTQYF
abundance: NA; j_gene: TRBJ2-1; v_gene: TRBV15; d_gene: TRBD1; CDR3nt: TGTGCCACCAGCAGAGACCCGGGACAGGGTAATAATGAGCAGTTCTTC; CDR3aa: CATSRDPGQGNNEQFF
abundance: NA; j_gene: TRBJ2-1; v_gene: TRBV6-2/TRBV6-3; d_gene: NA; CDR3nt: TGTGCCAGCCGAAGGATAAATGAGCAGTTCTTC; CDR3aa: CASRRINEQFF
abundance: NA; j_gene: TRBJ2-1; v_gene: TRBV20-1; d_gene: TRBD2; CDR3nt: TGCAGTGCTAGAGGACTAGCGGGAGGGCCCTGGTCCTACAATGAGCAGTTCTTC; CDR3aa: CSARGLAGGPWSYNEQFF
abundance: many; j_gene: TRBJ1-5; v_gene: TRBV6-2/TRBV6-3; d_gene: NA; CDR3nt: TGTGCCAGCAGCCGCATCGACACGCAATATCAGCCCCAGCATTTT; CDR3aa: CASSRIDTQYQPQHF
abundance: NA; j_gene: TRBJ2-7; v_gene: TRBV5-1; d_gene: NA; CDR3nt: TGCGCCAGCAGTAGCTCCCCCTCTGGCTACGAGCAGTACTTC; CDR3aa: CASSSSPSGYEQYF
abundance: few; j_gene: TRBJ2-5; v_gene: TRBV7-6; d_gene: TRBD1; CDR3nt: TGTGCCAGCAGCTTAGTTCGACAGGGGAGAGGAGAGACCCAGTACTTC; CDR3aa: CASSLVRQGRGETQYF
abundance: few; j_gene: TRBJ2-7; v_gene: TRBV12-3/TRBV12-4; d_gene: TRBD2; CDR3nt: TGTGCCAGCAGTTCCCTAGCGGGGATCAGCTCCTACGAGCAGTACTTC; CDR3aa: CASSSLAGISSYEQYF
abundance: many; j_gene: TRBJ1-3; v_gene: TRBV6-5; d_gene: NA; CDR3nt: TGTGCCAGCAGTAGGGGGGACACCATATATTTT; CDR3aa: CASSRGDTIYF
abundance: NA; j_gene: TRBJ2-7; v_gene: TRBV27; d_gene: TRBD1; CDR3nt: TGTGCCAGTAGAATCTCGGGACAGAAAAACGAGCAGTACTTC; CDR3aa: CASRISGQKNEQYF
abundance: few; j_gene: TRBJ2-1; v_gene: TRBV20-1; d_gene: TRBD1; CDR3nt: TGCAGTGCTAGAGATTTTAGGACAGGGCACAACAATGAGCAGTTCTTC; CDR3aa: CSARDFRTGHNNEQFF
abundance: NA; j_gene: TRBJ2-5; v_gene: TRBV29-1; d_gene: NA; CDR3nt: TGCAGCGTCAGGGGGGCGGAAGAGACCCAGTACTTC; CDR3aa: CSVRGAEETQYF
abundance: NA; j_gene: TRBJ2-5; v_gene: TRBV5-1; d_gene: TRBD1; CDR3nt: TGCGCCAGCAAACCATCCACAGGGGAAGAGACCCAGTACTTC; CDR3aa: CASKPSTGEETQYF
abundance: few; j_gene: TRBJ1-3; v_gene: TRBV6-5; d_gene: NA; CDR3nt: TGTGCCAGCAGTTACTCGCCAGGTAACTCTGGAAACACCATATATTTT; CDR3aa: CASSYSPGNSGNTIYF
abundance: few; j_gene: TRBJ2-7; v_gene: TRBV18; d_gene: TRBD2; CDR3nt: TGTGCCAGCTCACCACCCGGGAGGGCGCCCGACGAGCAGTACTTC; CDR3aa: CASSPPGRAPDEQYF
abundance: NA; j_gene: TRBJ2-5; v_gene: TRBV7-2; d_gene: NA; CDR3nt: TGTGCCAGCAGCTTAATCGACTGGCAAGAGACCCAGTACTTC; CDR3aa: CASSLIDWQETQYF
abundance: many; j_gene: TRBJ2-1; v_gene: TRBV20-1; d_gene: NA; CDR3nt: TGCAGTGCAGGGGGGGCGTTCAATGAGCAGTTCTTC; CDR3aa: CSAGGAFNEQFF
abundance: NA; j_gene: TRBJ2-7; v_gene: TRBV6-2/TRBV6-3; d_gene: NA; CDR3nt: TGTGCCAGCAGTCGCCTCGACCGGATCTCCTACGAGCAGTACTTC; CDR3aa: CASSRLDRISYEQYF
abundance: many; j_gene: TRBJ2-5; v_gene: TRBV5-1; d_gene: NA; CDR3nt: TGCGCCAGCAGCTTTTCTGGTGAAGAGATCCAGTACTTC; CDR3aa: CASSFSGEEIQYF
abundance: few; j_gene: TRBJ2-3; v_gene: TRBV7-2; d_gene: NA; CDR3nt: TGTGCCAGCAGCACGACCCGGGCCCAAGTCGCGGCGCAGTATTTT; CDR3aa: CASSTTRAQVAAQYF
abundance: NA; j_gene: TRBJ1-1; v_gene: TRBV6-1; d_gene: NA; CDR3nt: TGTGCCTCTCACGATCGGGGGAGGAGCACTGAAGCTTTCTTT; CDR3aa: CASHDRGRSTEAFF
abundance: few; j_gene: TRBJ2-7; v_gene: TRBV7-9; d_gene: NA; CDR3nt: TGTGCCAGCAGCTCGGGGTTTACCTACGAGCAGTACTTC; CDR3aa: CASSSGFTYEQYF
abundance: NA; j_gene: TRBJ2-7; v_gene: TRBV6-2/TRBV6-3; d_gene: NA; CDR3nt: TGTGCCAGCCGGCGCGGCTACATCTACGAGCAGTACTTC; CDR3aa: CASRRGYIYEQYF
abundance: NA; j_gene: TRBJ2-7; v_gene: TRBV7-2; d_gene: NA; CDR3nt: TGTGCCAGCAGCCTTTTAAGTATTGGAGGATTTTACTTC; CDR3aa: CASSLLSIGGFYF